This T cell receptor (beta chain) was obtained from a study of siplizumab effects on memory and regulatory T cells. General study points: Proliferating siplizumab-culture Tregs lacked confirmation of suppressive function. No naive or memory phenotype could be assigned to roughly 75-97% of proliferating clones. Where siplizumab was present, mappable alloreactive CD4+ clones averaged around 70% Treg-derived, compared with roughly 26% in controls.

From germline, CDR1 is KGHSH and CDR2 LQKENI. The CDR3 is 14 residues long. The V end lost 3 bases, the J end lost 2 bases, and 10 bases lay between the germline ends. Using immunoSEQ multiplex PCR, the repertoire was profiled, and TCRdb retains in-frame clones only, with some absent. The sample shows 75,000 to 100,000 clones, roughly 94% of them seen only once. Of note for this clone: Its antigen is unknown.

Sequencing was carried out using non-Treg CD4+ T cells sorted from blood. The rearrangement uses TRBV18 and TRBJ2-5; possibly TRBD2 for D (6 bases). The sequence was obtained from a human donor in good health. CDR3 coding DNA: TGTGCCAGCTCACCCGGGACTCCGCAAGAGACCCAGTACTTC. It yields the protein CASSPGTPQETQYF. Supplemented by reference TRBV18 and TRBJ2-5, the full variable domain reads NAGVMQNPRHLVRRRGQEARLRCSPMKGHSHVYWYRQLPEEGLKFMVYLQKENIIDESGMPKERFSAEFPKEGPSILRIQQVVRGDSAAYFCASSPGTPQETQYFGPGTRLLVL.